Listed below are T cell receptor beta chains from one sample, sequenced in a study of immune evolution from preneoplasia to lung adenocarcinoma. The method was immunoSEQ multiplex PCR; TCRdb's version includes in-frame clones alone and lacks a portion of them. The sample consists of 9,500 to 15,000 clones, 70% to 90% of them appearing once. Specimen: FFPE tissue from an adenomatous hyperplasia lung lesion. The source is a person aged 50-75 years with lung adenocarcinoma. Both conserved end residues are part of each CDR3. Each record gives: CDR3 length, J gene, V gene, D gene, clone size, CDR3 protein, CDR3 DNA. The D gene is left open where the match is weak. Clone sizes are given selectively: once, few, many, or a class where the clone is expanded.

17	TRBJ2-1	TRBV11-3	.	.	CASSLRGGGQGYNEQFF	TGTGCCAGCAGCTTAAGGGGGGGAGGACAGGGCTACAATGAGCAGTTCTTC
16	TRBJ2-5	TRBV5-1	TRBD2	.	CASSLNSGRAAETQYF	TGCGCCAGCAGCTTGAATAGCGGGAGGGCCGCAGAGACCCAGTACTTC
14	TRBJ1-2	TRBV6-5	.	.	CASSYGGPVYGYTF	TGTGCCAGCAGTTATGGGGGGCCCGTCTATGGCTACACCTTC
15	TRBJ2-2	TRBV28	TRBD2	.	CASRRLAENTGELFF	TGTGCCAGCAGACGACTAGCGGAAAACACCGGGGAGCTGTTTTTT
14	TRBJ2-1	TRBV11-3	.	.	CASSFGGNRNEQFF	TGTGCCAGCAGCTTCGGTGGAAACAGAAATGAGCAGTTCTTC
14	TRBJ2-1	TRBV7-7	.	.	CASSLTGAVGEQFF	TGTGCTAGCAGCTTAACGGGAGCTGTGGGTGAGCAGTTCTTC
16	TRBJ2-5	TRBV28	TRBD1	.	CASSFLGRGSQETQYF	TGTGCCAGCAGTTTTTTAGGCAGGGGGTCCCAAGAGACCCAGTACTTC
15	TRBJ1-4	TRBV7-9	TRBD1	.	CASSFGEGANEKLFF	TGTGCCAGCAGCTTTGGAGAGGGGGCGAACGAAAAACTGTTTTTT
14	TRBJ1-1	TRBV28	.	few	CASSSRATNTEAFF	TGTGCCAGCAGTTCACGGGCGACGAACACTGAAGCTTTCTTT
15	TRBJ2-3	TRBV15	TRBD2	.	CATSRGLAGTDTQYF	TGTGCCACCAGCAGGGGACTAGCGGGAACAGATACGCAGTATTTT
12	TRBJ1-1	TRBV28	.	few	CASATGDTEAFF	TGTGCCAGCGCGACGGGGGACACTGAAGCTTTCTTT
15	TRBJ1-5	TRBV19	.	few	CASSMGVTPGEPQHF	TGTGCCAGTAGTATGGGTGTAACCCCGGGTGAGCCCCAGCATTTT
16	TRBJ2-3	TRBV21-1	.	few	CASSNCSPKRTDTQYF	TGTGCCAGCAGCAATTGTTCACCAAAACGCACAGATACGCAGTATTTT
17	TRBJ2-1	TRBV7-8	TRBD1	.	CASSTSPGQGISNEQFF	TGTGCCAGCAGCACCTCTCCGGGACAGGGAATCTCCAATGAGCAGTTCTTC